These T cell receptor beta chains were read from a single sample in a study of chemoradiotherapy in HPV16-positive cancers. Method: immunoSEQ multiplex PCR; TCRdb's copy keeps in-frame clones and lacks some. The repertoire consists of fewer than 20,000 clones, with 84% occurring once and the leading ten covering around 3.7%. The input for sequencing was blood, taken from a patient who underwent chemoradiotherapy. These receptors came from a human donor with HPV-associated anogenital cancer. The CDR3 runs from the conserved cysteine through the conserved F or W. Fields, in order: V gene, J gene, CDR3 protein.

V gene: TRBV6-5
J gene: TRBJ1-3
CDR3 protein: CASSLGVGYSGNTIYF

V gene: TRBV7-6
J gene: TRBJ2-1
CDR3 protein: CASSLVAGLYNEQFF

V gene: TRBV14
J gene: TRBJ1-5
CDR3 protein: CASSQDLQGGQPQHF

V gene: TRBV18
J gene: TRBJ1-3
CDR3 protein: CASSPVSSDSGNTIYF

V gene: TRBV7-9
J gene: TRBJ1-2
CDR3 protein: CASSVGQDPMGGYTF

V gene: TRBV6-5
J gene: TRBJ1-5
CDR3 protein: CASSLDSLNQPQHF

V gene: TRBV9
J gene: TRBJ1-1
CDR3 protein: CASSAGTGTEAFF

V gene: TRBV9
J gene: TRBJ2-7
CDR3 protein: CASSADDSYEQYF

V gene: TRBV2
J gene: TRBJ1-6
CDR3 protein: CASSEAGALSPLHF

V gene: TRBV16
J gene: TRBJ1-5
CDR3 protein: CASSQSVGYQPQHF

V gene: TRBV19
J gene: TRBJ2-1
CDR3 protein: CASTMRREGEQFF

V gene: TRBV7-3
J gene: TRBJ2-1
CDR3 protein: CASSLSRTYNEQFF

V gene: TRBV27
J gene: TRBJ2-7
CDR3 protein: CASRIILGAAYEQYF

V gene: TRBV20-1
J gene: TRBJ2-7
CDR3 protein: CSARDYEQYF

V gene: TRBV5-1
J gene: TRBJ2-3
CDR3 protein: CASSPLAGAGTDTQYF

V gene: TRBV19
J gene: TRBJ2-1
CDR3 protein: CASRFGDRGYNEQFF

V gene: TRBV19
J gene: TRBJ1-2
CDR3 protein: CASSIERRPYGYTF

V gene: TRBV5-6
J gene: TRBJ1-2
CDR3 protein: CASSLVSGVGYTF

V gene: TRBV7-9
J gene: TRBJ1-4
CDR3 protein: CASSPAGTEEEKLFF

V gene: TRBV27
J gene: TRBJ2-7
CDR3 protein: CASSLRGNYEQYF

V gene: TRBV10-2
J gene: TRBJ2-5
CDR3 protein: CASSDLSREGETQYF

V gene: TRBV2
J gene: TRBJ1-1
CDR3 protein: CASSLGLGTEAFF

V gene: TRBV5-5
J gene: TRBJ1-1
CDR3 protein: CASSLAQGTEAFF

V gene: TRBV4-1
J gene: TRBJ2-3
CDR3 protein: CASSLLRSWDLSDTQYF

V gene: TRBV11-3
J gene: TRBJ2-1
CDR3 protein: CASSPGAGNEQFF

V gene: TRBV27
J gene: TRBJ1-6
CDR3 protein: CASSSRVVNYNSPLHF

V gene: TRBV11-2
J gene: TRBJ1-1
CDR3 protein: CASKGAEAFF

V gene: TRBV2
J gene: TRBJ1-2
CDR3 protein: CASSDARPYGYTF

V gene: TRBV5-1
J gene: TRBJ2-7
CDR3 protein: CASSLDGRTYEQYF

V gene: TRBV11-2
J gene: TRBJ2-7
CDR3 protein: CASSPAGGRLSYEQYF

V gene: TRBV5-6
J gene: TRBJ2-7
CDR3 protein: CASSWTGPSYEQYF

V gene: TRBV7-2
J gene: TRBJ2-7
CDR3 protein: CASSSRTSGGPLSFYEQYF

V gene: TRBV28
J gene: TRBJ1-1
CDR3 protein: CASSLYLQGRQMRTEAFF

V gene: TRBV10-2
J gene: TRBJ1-5
CDR3 protein: CASTASSMDQPQHF

V gene: TRBV12-5
J gene: TRBJ2-7
CDR3 protein: CASGSPDRVPYEQYF

V gene: TRBV7-8
J gene: TRBJ2-7
CDR3 protein: CASSSGQGVNEQYF

V gene: TRBV5-6
J gene: TRBJ1-5
CDR3 protein: CASSQIDSGQPQHF

V gene: TRBV14
J gene: TRBJ1-1
CDR3 protein: CASSQGGALNTEAFF

V gene: TRBV7-2
J gene: TRBJ1-6
CDR3 protein: CASSLGAGSYSPLHF

V gene: TRBV5-4
J gene: TRBJ2-1
CDR3 protein: CASSLQGARSYNEQFF

V gene: TRBV9
J gene: TRBJ1-1
CDR3 protein: CASRTGGVNTEAFF

V gene: TRBV9
J gene: TRBJ1-2
CDR3 protein: CASSVLDSANYGYTF

V gene: TRBV7-8
J gene: TRBJ2-7
CDR3 protein: CASSLPVPGQGGISYEQYF